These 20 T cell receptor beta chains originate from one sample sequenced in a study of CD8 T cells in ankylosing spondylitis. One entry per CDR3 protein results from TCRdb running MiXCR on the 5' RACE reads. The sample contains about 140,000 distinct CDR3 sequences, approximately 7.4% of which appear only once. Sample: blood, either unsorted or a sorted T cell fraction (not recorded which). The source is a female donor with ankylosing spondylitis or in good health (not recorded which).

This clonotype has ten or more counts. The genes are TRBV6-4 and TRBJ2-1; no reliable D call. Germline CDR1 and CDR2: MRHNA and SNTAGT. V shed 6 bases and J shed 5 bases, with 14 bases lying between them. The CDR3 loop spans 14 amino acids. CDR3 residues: CASRSSLVDNEQFF. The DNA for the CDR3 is TGTGCCAGCAGGAGTAGCCTAGTCGACAATGAGCAGTTCTTC.

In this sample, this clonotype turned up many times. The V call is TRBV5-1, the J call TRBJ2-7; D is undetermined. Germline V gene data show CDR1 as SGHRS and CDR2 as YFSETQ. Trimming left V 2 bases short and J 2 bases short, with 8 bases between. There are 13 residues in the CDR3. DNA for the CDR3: TGCGCCAGCAGCTTAGCCAGCACCTACGAGCAGTACTTC. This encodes CASSLASTYEQYF.

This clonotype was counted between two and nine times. CDR3 coding DNA: TGTGCCAGCAGCCTCCTACAGGGGAAGGTGTTTTTT. Translating it yields CASSLLQGKVFF. The chain combines TRBV4-2 with TRBJ1-4; the match to TRBD1 covers 7 bases. Germline V gene data show CDR1 as LGHNA and CDR2 as YNFKEQ. Germline trimming cut 4 bases from V and 15 bases from J; bases unmatched to any gene: 8. There are 12 residues in the CDR3.

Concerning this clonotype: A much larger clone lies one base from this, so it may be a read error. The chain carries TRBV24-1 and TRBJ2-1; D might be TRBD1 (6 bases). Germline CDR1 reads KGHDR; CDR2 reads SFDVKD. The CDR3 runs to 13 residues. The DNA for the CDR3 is TGTGCCGCCAGTGATGTAACAACAGGGAAGCAGTTCTTC. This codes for CAASDVTTGKQFF.

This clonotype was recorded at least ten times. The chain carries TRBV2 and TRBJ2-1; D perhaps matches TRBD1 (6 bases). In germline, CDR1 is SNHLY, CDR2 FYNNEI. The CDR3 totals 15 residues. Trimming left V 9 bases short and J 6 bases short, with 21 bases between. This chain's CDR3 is CASSLAGAMVNEQFF. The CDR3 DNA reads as TGTGCCAGTTCCCTGGCAGGGGCTATGGTCAATGAGCAGTTCTTC. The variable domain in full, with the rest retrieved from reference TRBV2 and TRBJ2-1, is EPEVTQTPSHQVTQMGQEVILRCVPISNHLYFYWYRQILGQKVEFLVSFYNNEISEKSEIFDDQFSVERPDGSNFTLKIRSTKLEDSAMYFCASSLAGAMVNEQFFGPGTRLTVL.

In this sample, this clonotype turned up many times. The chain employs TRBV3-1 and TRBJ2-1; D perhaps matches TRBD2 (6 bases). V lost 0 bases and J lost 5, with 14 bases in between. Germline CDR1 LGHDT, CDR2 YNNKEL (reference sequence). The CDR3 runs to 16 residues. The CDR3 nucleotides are TGTGCCAGCAGCCAAGATAGGGGCGGGGTGAACAATGAGCAGTTCTTC. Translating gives CASSQDRGGVNNEQFF.

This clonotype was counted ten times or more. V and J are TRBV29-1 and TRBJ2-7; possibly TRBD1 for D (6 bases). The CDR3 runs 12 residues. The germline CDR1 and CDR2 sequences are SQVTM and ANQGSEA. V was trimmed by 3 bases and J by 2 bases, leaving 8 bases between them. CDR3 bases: TGCAGCGTTGAGGGACAAGCCTACGAGCAGTACTTC. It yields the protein CSVEGQAYEQYF.

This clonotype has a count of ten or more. CDR3 in amino acids: CASSLRGVLETQYF. In nucleotides, the CDR3 is TGTGCCAGCAGCTTAAGAGGGGTGTTGGAGACCCAGTACTTC. V gene TRBV7-9 combines with J gene TRBJ2-5; D tentatively reads TRBD1 or TRBD2 (5 bases each). V was pared by 2 bases and J by 5 bases, with 12 bases between. Looked up from germline, CDR1 is SEHNR and CDR2 is FQNEAQ (reference sequence). This CDR3 spans 14 amino acids.

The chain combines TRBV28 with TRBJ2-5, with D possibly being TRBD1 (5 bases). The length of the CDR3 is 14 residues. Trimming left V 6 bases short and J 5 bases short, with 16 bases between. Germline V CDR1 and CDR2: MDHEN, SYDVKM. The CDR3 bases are TGTGCCAGCAGCCAAAGGCAGGGAAGGGAGACCCAGTACTTC. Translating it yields CASSQRQGRETQYF.

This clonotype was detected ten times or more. In nucleotides, the CDR3 is TGTGCCAGCAGTTTCTCTTGGGACGAAGCTTTCTTT. Encoded protein: CASSFSWDEAFF. The chain has TRBV12-3 or TRBV12-4 and TRBJ1-1; D perhaps matches TRBD1 (5 bases). Trimming took 3 bases from V and 8 from J, leaving 10 bases between them. CDR3 length: 12 residues.

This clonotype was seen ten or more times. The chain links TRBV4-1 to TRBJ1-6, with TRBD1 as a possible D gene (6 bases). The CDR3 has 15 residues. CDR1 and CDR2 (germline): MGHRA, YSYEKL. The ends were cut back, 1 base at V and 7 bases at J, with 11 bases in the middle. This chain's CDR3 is CASSQATGANSPLHF. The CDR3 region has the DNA TGCGCCAGCAGCCAAGCGACGGGGGCAAATTCACCCCTCCACTTT.

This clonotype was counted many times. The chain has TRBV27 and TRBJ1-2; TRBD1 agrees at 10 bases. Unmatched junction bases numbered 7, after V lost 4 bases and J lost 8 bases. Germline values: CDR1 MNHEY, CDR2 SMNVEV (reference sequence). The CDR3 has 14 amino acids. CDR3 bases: TGTGCCAGCAGTTACCGACAGGGGGCACGAGGCTACACCTTC. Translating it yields CASSYRQGARGYTF.

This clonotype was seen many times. CDR3 protein: CASSQDWGNSNQPQHF. As DNA, the CDR3 is TGCGCCAGCAGCCAAGATTGGGGAAATAGCAATCAGCCCCAGCATTTT. V is TRBV4-1 and J is TRBJ1-5; D gene uncertain. The germline gives CDR1 MGHRA, CDR2 YSYEKL. V was cut by 0 bases and J by 0 bases, with 9 bases left in between. This CDR3 contains 16 residues.

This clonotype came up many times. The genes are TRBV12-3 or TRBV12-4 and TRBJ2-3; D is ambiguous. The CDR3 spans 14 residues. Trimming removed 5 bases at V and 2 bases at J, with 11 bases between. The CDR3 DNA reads TGTGCCAGCAGTCCACCGGGCCTCACAGATACGCAGTATTTT. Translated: CASSPPGLTDTQYF.

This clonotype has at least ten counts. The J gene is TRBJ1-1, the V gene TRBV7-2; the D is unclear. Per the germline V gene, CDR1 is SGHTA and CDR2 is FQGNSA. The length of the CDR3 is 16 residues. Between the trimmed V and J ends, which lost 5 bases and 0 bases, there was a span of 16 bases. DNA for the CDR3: TGTGCCAGCAGCCTATACAGTGGGATCATGAACACTGAAGCTTTCTTT. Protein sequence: CASSLYSGIMNTEAFF. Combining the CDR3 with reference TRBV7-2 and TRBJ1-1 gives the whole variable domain GAGVSQSPSNKVTEKGKDVELRCDPISGHTALYWYRQSLGQGLEFLIYFQGNSAPDKSGLPSDRFSAERTGGSVSTLTIQRTQQEDSAVYLCASSLYSGIMNTEAFFGQGTRLTVV.

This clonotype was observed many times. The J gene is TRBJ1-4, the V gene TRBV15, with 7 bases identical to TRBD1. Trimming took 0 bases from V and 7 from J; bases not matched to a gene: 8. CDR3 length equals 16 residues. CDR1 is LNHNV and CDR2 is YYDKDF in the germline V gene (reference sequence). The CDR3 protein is CATSRDRAAGGEKLFF. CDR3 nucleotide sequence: TGTGCCACCAGCAGAGATAGGGCAGCAGGGGGTGAAAAACTGTTTTTT.

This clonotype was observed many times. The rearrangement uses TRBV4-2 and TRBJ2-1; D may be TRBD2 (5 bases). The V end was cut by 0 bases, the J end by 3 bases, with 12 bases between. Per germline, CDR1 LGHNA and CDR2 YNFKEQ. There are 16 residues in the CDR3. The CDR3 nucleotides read TGTGCCAGCAGCCAAGAAACGGCGGGCTTCTACAATGAGCAGTTCTTC. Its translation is CASSQETAGFYNEQFF.

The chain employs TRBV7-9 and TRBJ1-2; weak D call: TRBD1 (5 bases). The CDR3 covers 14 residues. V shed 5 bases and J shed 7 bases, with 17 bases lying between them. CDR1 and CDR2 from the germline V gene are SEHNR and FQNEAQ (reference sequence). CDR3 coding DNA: TGTGCCAGCAGCCTTACCGGGACGCTGCGTGGCTACACCTTC. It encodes CASSLTGTLRGYTF.

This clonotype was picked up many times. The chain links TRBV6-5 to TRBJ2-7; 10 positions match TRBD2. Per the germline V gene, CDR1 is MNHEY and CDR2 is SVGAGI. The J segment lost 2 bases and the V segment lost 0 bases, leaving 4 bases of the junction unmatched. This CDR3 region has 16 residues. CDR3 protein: CASSYSITSGAYEQYF. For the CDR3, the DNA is TGTGCCAGCAGTTACTCGATCACTAGCGGGGCCTACGAGCAGTACTTC.

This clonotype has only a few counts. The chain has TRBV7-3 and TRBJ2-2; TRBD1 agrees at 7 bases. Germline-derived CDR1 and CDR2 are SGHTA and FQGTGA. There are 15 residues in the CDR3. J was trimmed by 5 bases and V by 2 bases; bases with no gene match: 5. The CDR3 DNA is TGTGCCAGCAGCTTACGGGGACAGAGGACCGGGGAGCTGTTTTTT. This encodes CASSLRGQRTGELFF. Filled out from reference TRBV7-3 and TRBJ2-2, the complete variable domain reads GAGVSQTPSNKVTEKGKYVELRCDPISGHTALYWYRQSLGQGPEFLIYFQGTGAADDSGLPNDRFFAVRPEGSVSTLKIQRTERGDSAVYLCASSLRGQRTGELFFGEGSRLTVL.